This passage covers 3 T cell receptor beta chains from one sample sequenced in a study of cytomegalovirus exposure and HLA in healthy donors (dated by TCRdb to 2017 to 2019). The library relied on the immunoSEQ multiplex PCR assay. For the multiplex PCR, a mixture combining 60 forward primers for TCR Vbeta segments and 13 reverse primers for TCR Jbeta segments was used. Entries here come from immuneACCESS through TCRdb and include only in-frame sequences with V and J called. Some clones fail to appear in such tables; in the studies checked, an unresolved V gene covers under half of the shortfall, and the cause of the remainder is unknown. The sample table records almost 200,000 clones; around 77% of these occur just once. Approximately 2% of the sample is in the top ten clones. The sample was PBMCs. The source of these receptors is a man aged 30 to 45 in good health and CMV-seronegative.

This chain connects TRBV28 to TRBJ1-5; D gene uncertain. V was trimmed by 7 bases and J by 2 bases, leaving 15 bases between them. CDR3 size: 15 residues. Germline V gene lookup returns CDR1 MDHEN and CDR2 SYDVKM. This CDR3 reads CASTESLSGNQPQHF. CDR3 sequence (DNA): TGTGCCAGCACCGAGTCCCTATCGGGCAATCAGCCCCAGCATTTT.

CDR3 sequence (DNA): TGCGCCAGCAGCTTGTCTGGCAATCCCTCCCCGGGCTCCTACAATGAGCAGTTCTTC. Protein: CASSLSGNPSPGSYNEQFF. The V call is TRBV5-1, the J call TRBJ2-1; no clear D gene. Trimming cost V 1 base and J 0 bases, with 20 bases left between them. Germline V CDR1 and CDR2: SGHRS, YFSETQ. The CDR3 is 19 residues long. The full variable domain, its missing parts supplied by reference TRBV5-1 and TRBJ2-1, is KAGVTQTPRYLIKTRGQQVTLSCSPISGHRSVSWYQQTPGQGLQFLFEYFSETQRNKGNFPGRFSGRQFSNSRSEMNVSTLELGDSALYLCASSLSGNPSPGSYNEQFFGPGTRLTVL.

CDR3 sequence reads: CASSRTLASEQFF. In nucleotides, the CDR3 is TGTGCCAGCAGCCGAACACTAGCTAGTGAGCAGTTCTTC. The chain recombines TRBV7-9 with TRBJ2-1; D might be TRBD2 (6 bases). Germline CDR1 is SEHNR and CDR2 is FQNEAQ (reference sequence). V was shortened by 5 bases and J by 9 bases, with 14 bases between the two germline ends. The CDR3 loop spans 13 amino acids.